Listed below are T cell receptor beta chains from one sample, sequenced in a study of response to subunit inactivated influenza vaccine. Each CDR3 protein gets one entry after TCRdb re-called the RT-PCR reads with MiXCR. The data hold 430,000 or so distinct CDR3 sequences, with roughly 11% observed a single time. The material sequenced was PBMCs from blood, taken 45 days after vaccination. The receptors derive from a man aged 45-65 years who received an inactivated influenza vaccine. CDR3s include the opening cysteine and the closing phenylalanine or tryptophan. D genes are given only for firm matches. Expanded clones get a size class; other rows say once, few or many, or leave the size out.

CDR3nt: TGTGCCACCAGTGATTTAAGGACGGAGTATGGCTACACCTTC; CDR3aa: CATSDLRTEYGYTF; v_gene: TRBV24-1; abundance: .; d_gene: .; j_gene: TRBJ1-2
CDR3nt: TGTGCCAGCAGTTTCTTTATGGGAGACGAGCAGTACTTC; CDR3aa: CASSFFMGDEQYF; v_gene: TRBV12-3/TRBV12-4; abundance: few; d_gene: .; j_gene: TRBJ2-7
CDR3nt: TGCGCCAGCAGCTTGGAATGGCAGGCGAACACCGGGGAGCTGTTTTTT; CDR3aa: CASSLEWQANTGELFF; v_gene: TRBV5-1; abundance: few; d_gene: .; j_gene: TRBJ2-2
CDR3nt: TGCAGTTTCAGCGCGGGGGGGAGCTCCTACGAGCAGTACTTC; CDR3aa: CSFSAGGSSYEQYF; v_gene: TRBV20-1; abundance: few; d_gene: TRBD2; j_gene: TRBJ2-7
CDR3nt: TGTGCCAGCAGCGAAGACGGGACTAGTTTCGACACGCAGTATTTT; CDR3aa: CASSEDGTSFDTQYF; v_gene: TRBV7-2; abundance: few; d_gene: TRBD2; j_gene: TRBJ2-3
CDR3nt: TGTGCCAGCACCGCGGGACTAGCGACTAGCACAGATACGCAGTATTTT; CDR3aa: CASTAGLATSTDTQYF; v_gene: TRBV12-3/TRBV12-4; abundance: few; d_gene: TRBD2; j_gene: TRBJ2-3
CDR3nt: TGTGCCAGCAGCTCGGCCCCGGGACAGGTCTACGAGCAGTACTTC; CDR3aa: CASSSAPGQVYEQYF; v_gene: TRBV7-8; abundance: few; d_gene: TRBD1; j_gene: TRBJ2-7
CDR3nt: TGTGCCAGCAGCCAAGGACTAGCGGGGAGCTACGAGCAGTACTTC; CDR3aa: CASSQGLAGSYEQYF; v_gene: TRBV3-1; abundance: many; d_gene: TRBD2; j_gene: TRBJ2-7
CDR3nt: TGTGCCAGCAGCTTAACCCGGCGAAGCTCCTACAATGAGCAGTTCTTC; CDR3aa: CASSLTRRSSYNEQFF; v_gene: TRBV7-3; abundance: few; d_gene: .; j_gene: TRBJ2-1
CDR3nt: TGTGCCAGCAGCCCGACAGGGGGCGCGGGAACTGAAGCTTTCTTT; CDR3aa: CASSPTGGAGTEAFF; v_gene: TRBV3-1; abundance: few; d_gene: TRBD1; j_gene: TRBJ1-1
CDR3nt: TGTGCCAGCAGTTACTCGAAATCGCCGGGACACGCCTACGAGCAGTACTTC; CDR3aa: CASSYSKSPGHAYEQYF; v_gene: TRBV6-2/TRBV6-3; abundance: many; d_gene: .; j_gene: TRBJ2-7
CDR3nt: TGTGCCAGCAGTTGGACTAGCGCCAGATACGAGCAGTACTTC; CDR3aa: CASSWTSARYEQYF; v_gene: TRBV6-2/TRBV6-3; abundance: .; d_gene: TRBD2; j_gene: TRBJ2-7
CDR3nt: TGTGCCAGCAGCTTGCAAACTATAGGGGTTGGGTCTGAGCAGTTCTTC; CDR3aa: CASSLQTIGVGSEQFF; v_gene: TRBV7-2; abundance: .; d_gene: .; j_gene: TRBJ2-1
CDR3nt: TGCGCCAGCAGCCAAGCTAGGGGACAGGAAGCTTTCTTT; CDR3aa: CASSQARGQEAFF; v_gene: TRBV4-3; abundance: many; d_gene: TRBD1; j_gene: TRBJ1-1
CDR3nt: TGTGCCAGCAGGCTAGCGGGACCGAACACCGGGGAGCTGTTTTTT; CDR3aa: CASRLAGPNTGELFF; v_gene: TRBV28; abundance: .; d_gene: TRBD2; j_gene: TRBJ2-2
CDR3nt: TGCGCCAGCGGACCCGGGAACACCGGGGAGCTGTTTTTT; CDR3aa: CASGPGNTGELFF; v_gene: TRBV4-1; abundance: .; d_gene: .; j_gene: TRBJ2-2
CDR3nt: TGCGCCAGCAGTGATCATGAGGGGCGGCAGCCCCAGCATTTT; CDR3aa: CASSDHEGRQPQHF; v_gene: TRBV10-2; abundance: .; d_gene: .; j_gene: TRBJ1-5
CDR3nt: TGCGCCAGCAGCTCAGAGTCGGGGGAAGCCACAGATACGCAGTATTTT; CDR3aa: CASSSESGEATDTQYF; v_gene: TRBV5-1; abundance: many; d_gene: .; j_gene: TRBJ2-3
CDR3nt: TGTGCCAGCTCACCACGTCCATACACCGGGGAGCTGTTTTTT; CDR3aa: CASSPRPYTGELFF; v_gene: TRBV18; abundance: many; d_gene: .; j_gene: TRBJ2-2
CDR3nt: TGTGCCACCAGCAGAGGCCCGGGGGACAGGGGAGCGGGCAATGAGCAGTTCTTC; CDR3aa: CATSRGPGDRGAGNEQFF; v_gene: TRBV15; abundance: few; d_gene: TRBD1; j_gene: TRBJ2-1
CDR3nt: TGTGCCAGCAGCGTAGACGTCAGGGGCACCTACAATGAGCAGTTCTTC; CDR3aa: CASSVDVRGTYNEQFF; v_gene: TRBV9; abundance: .; d_gene: .; j_gene: TRBJ2-1
CDR3nt: TGCAGTGCTAGGACAAGGACTAGCGTAGACTACAATGAGCAGTTCTTC; CDR3aa: CSARTRTSVDYNEQFF; v_gene: TRBV20-1; abundance: few; d_gene: TRBD2; j_gene: TRBJ2-1
CDR3nt: TGTGCCAGCAGCTTTGGAGGCGTAGTCGAGACCCAGTACTTC; CDR3aa: CASSFGGVVETQYF; v_gene: TRBV7-9; abundance: many; d_gene: .; j_gene: TRBJ2-5
CDR3nt: TGCAGTGCTAAAAAAGGGACTAGCGGTAATGAGCAGTTCTTC; CDR3aa: CSAKKGTSGNEQFF; v_gene: TRBV20-1; abundance: many; d_gene: TRBD2; j_gene: TRBJ2-1
CDR3nt: TGTGCCAGCAGCGGACAACTTAATGAAAAACTGTTTTTT; CDR3aa: CASSGQLNEKLFF; v_gene: TRBV28; abundance: once; d_gene: .; j_gene: TRBJ1-4